These 30 T cell receptor beta chains came from one sample sequenced in a study of T cells expressing NK-cell markers. From the 5' RACE reads, TCRdb lists one entry per CDR3 protein and no DNA. The sample table includes about half a million distinct CDR3 sequences. The source material was blood T cells: a sorted CD56 or NKG2C T cell subset, CD4+ or CD8+ T cells, or bulk PBMC T cells (not recorded which). Every receptor here comes from a woman between 50 and 59 years old in good health.

This chain uses TRBV7-2 with TRBJ2-2; no DNA is available, so the TRBD2 call from TCRdb remains unchecked. Germline V gene sequence: CDR1 SGHTA, CDR2 FQGNSA. This CDR3 has 16 residues. This chain's CDR3 is CASSFIGTSASGELFF.

The chain carries TRBV11-3 and TRBJ2-2. CDR3 length: 12 amino acids. Germline-derived CDR1 and CDR2 are SGHNT and YENEEA. This CDR3 reads CASSLDAGELFF.

The rearrangement joins TRBV5-1 to TRBJ2-1; TCRdb designates TRBD2, a call that cannot be tested without DNA. This CDR3 comprises 13 residues. Germline CDR1 and CDR2: SGHRS and YFSETQ. The CDR3 here is CASTPGGLNEQFF. The variable domain in full, completed from reference TRBV5-1 and TRBJ2-1, reads KAGVTQTPRYLIKTRGQQVTLSCSPISGHRSVSWYQQTPGQGLQFLFEYFSETQRNKGNFPGRFSGRQFSNSRSEMNVSTLELGDSALYLCASTPGGLNEQFFGPGTRLTVL.

The J gene is TRBJ2-5, the V gene TRBV5-6; TCRdb gives TRBD2 as the D gene, but with no DNA this cannot be confirmed. In germline, CDR1 is SGHDT, CDR2 YYEEEE. This CDR3 region has 17 residues. CDR3 in amino acids: CASSLGVLAGNQETQYF.

The chain carries TRBV5-1 and TRBJ2-1; TCRdb gives TRBD2 as the D gene, but with no DNA this cannot be confirmed. The germline gives CDR1 SGHRS, CDR2 YFSETQ. The CDR3 runs to 20 residues. CDR3: CASSSYLPGATGLAHGEQFF.

The chain carries TRBV5-1 and TRBJ2-5; no DNA is available, so the TRBD1 call from TCRdb remains unchecked. The CDR3 has 18 residues. The germline V gene has CDR1 SGHRS and CDR2 YFSETQ. CDR3 amino acids: CASSPRKSATGTQETQYF.

The chain has TRBV20-1 and TRBJ2-3; as DNA is missing, the TRBD1 call by TCRdb cannot be tested. Germline-derived CDR1 and CDR2 are DFQATT and SNEGSKA (reference sequence). This CDR3 has 15 amino acids. The CDR3 is CSASTAWPGTDTQYF.

The chain is built from TRBV6-5 and TRBJ1-2; the TCRdb D gene call, TRBD1, has no DNA to confirm it. CDR3 size: 12 residues. Germline CDR1 reads MNHEY; CDR2 reads SVGAGI. CDR3: CASSLVGVGYTF.

The V and J genes are TRBV20-1 and TRBJ1-1; the D call from TCRdb, TRBD1, cannot be confirmed without DNA. This CDR3 is built from 14 residues. Germline CDR1 and CDR2: DFQATT and SNEGSKA (reference sequence). The CDR3 loop reads CSARVGGVHGEAFF.

The gene calls are TRBV6-5 and TRBJ1-1; the TCRdb D gene call, TRBD1, has no DNA to confirm it. The CDR3 is made up of 18 amino acids. CDR1 is MNHEY, CDR2 SVGAGI, per germline. The chain's CDR3 is CASSSNTLIGGQRTEAFF.

V gene TRBV7-9 combines with J gene TRBJ2-3. Germline values: CDR1 SEHNR, CDR2 FQNEAQ (reference sequence). The CDR3 contains 14 residues. The CDR3 sequence: CASSLEDSTDTQYF.

V and J are TRBV6-4 and TRBJ2-3; lacking DNA, the TRBD2 call made by TCRdb goes unchecked. From germline, CDR1 is MRHNA and CDR2 SNTAGT. The CDR3 extends over 14 amino acids. CDR3 in amino acids: CASSWGLSTDTQYF.

The chain's CDR3 is CASSQEVAGTGELFF. This chain connects TRBV3-1 to TRBJ2-2; TCRdb designates TRBD2, a call that cannot be tested without DNA. CDR1 is LGHDT and CDR2 is YNNKEL in the germline V gene (reference sequence). The CDR3 is made up of 15 amino acids.

The chain recombines TRBV2 with TRBJ2-3; the D call from TCRdb, TRBD2, cannot be confirmed without DNA. This CDR3 region has 16 residues. The germline V gene encodes CDR1 SNHLY and CDR2 FYNNEI. CDR3 loop: CASAGGGGYRTDTQYF.

The gene calls are TRBV5-1 and TRBJ2-5; TCRdb's D gene call, TRBD1, goes unchecked for lack of DNA. CDR1 is SGHRS, CDR2 YFSETQ, per germline. The CDR3 totals 14 residues. The CDR3 sequence is CASSRTVRQETQYF.

The J gene is TRBJ2-1, the V gene TRBV9. Germline V lookup: CDR1 SGDLS, CDR2 YYNGEE. CDR3 size: 12 residues. CDR3 amino acids: CASSVGLNEQFF.

The rearrangement uses TRBV28 and TRBJ1-5; TCRdb returns TRBD1, unconfirmable since there is no DNA. Germline-derived CDR1 and CDR2 are MDHEN and SYDVKM. This CDR3 contains 15 residues. CDR3 protein: CASGGVNYSNQPQHF.

This chain uses TRBV18 with TRBJ1-1; TCRdb's D call of TRBD1 is untestable without DNA. Germline CDR1 KGHSH, CDR2 LQKENI. CDR3 length: 13 amino acids. Here the CDR3 reads CASSRDRVGEAFF.

The gene calls are TRBV12-3 or TRBV12-4 and TRBJ2-2; TCRdb gives TRBD2 as the D gene, but with no DNA this cannot be confirmed. CDR3 length: 17 residues. The CDR3 loop is CASSFEGSGRVVGELFF.

This chain uses TRBV12-3 or TRBV12-4 with TRBJ2-2. The CDR3 is made up of 14 amino acids. This chain's CDR3 is CASSVGTELGELFF.

The V call is TRBV27, the J call TRBJ2-4. The CDR3 length is 17 residues. Germline V CDR1 and CDR2: MNHEY, SMNVEV (reference sequence). The CDR3 sequence is CASSPTMQPLAKNIQYF.

This chain connects TRBV5-1 to TRBJ2-5. The CDR3 contains 16 residues. Germline lookup yields CDR1 SGHRS and CDR2 YFSETQ. CDR3 sequence: CASSLSDGPFWETQYF.

The chain combines TRBV19 with TRBJ2-4; no DNA is available, so the TRBD2 call from TCRdb remains unchecked. The germline V gene encodes CDR1 LNHDA and CDR2 SQIVND (reference sequence). The CDR3 contains 14 residues. This chain's CDR3 is CASMAAGGKNIQYF.

The chain joins TRBV29-1 to TRBJ2-1; TCRdb indicates TRBD1, and absent DNA this call remains unverified. The CDR3 loop spans 15 amino acids. Germline CDR1 reads SQVTM; CDR2 reads ANQGSEA. CDR3 sequence reads: CSVRGGGSSYNEQFF.

V is TRBV5-1 and J is TRBJ1-2; TCRdb names TRBD1, which stays unverified in the absence of DNA. The germline V gene encodes CDR1 SGHRS and CDR2 YFSETQ. This CDR3 has 14 residues. CDR3: CASSLDGGSYGYTF. Together with reference TRBV5-1 and TRBJ1-2, the CDR3 gives the full variable domain: KAGVTQTPRYLIKTRGQQVTLSCSPISGHRSVSWYQQTPGQGLQFLFEYFSETQRNKGNFPGRFSGRQFSNSRSEMNVSTLELGDSALYLCASSLDGGSYGYTFGSGTRLTVV.

The chain couples TRBV29-1 to TRBJ2-5; without DNA, the TCRdb call of TRBD1 cannot be checked. Germline V gene sequence: CDR1 SQVTM, CDR2 ANQGSEA. The CDR3 has 14 amino acids. CDR3 sequence: CSVVGTGMVETQYF. Using reference TRBV29-1 and TRBJ2-5 for the parts outside the CDR3, the full variable domain is SAVISQKPSRDICQRGTSLTIQCQVDSQVTMMFWYRQQPGQSLTLIATANQGSEATYESGFVIDKFPISRPNLTFSTLTVSNMSPEDSSIYLCSVVGTGMVETQYFGPGTRLLVL.

J is TRBJ2-1 and V is TRBV7-6; TCRdb gives TRBD1 as the D gene, but with no DNA this cannot be confirmed. Germline CDR1 and CDR2: SGHVS and FNYEAQ. This CDR3 is built from 16 residues. The CDR3 is CASSLLDRVSYNEQFF.

The chain links TRBV27 to TRBJ2-4; the D gene TCRdb calls, TRBD1, cannot be checked with no DNA. Germline CDR1 is MNHEY and CDR2 is SMNVEV (reference sequence). CDR3 size: 13 residues. Here the CDR3 reads CASRGTAKNIQYF.

The rearrangement joins TRBV7-9 to TRBJ2-7; the D gene TCRdb calls, TRBD1, cannot be checked with no DNA. This CDR3 contains 13 residues. Germline V gives CDR1 SEHNR, CDR2 FQNEAQ (reference sequence). CDR3 protein: CASSDRGIYEQYF.

The J gene is TRBJ1-1, the V gene TRBV12-3 or TRBV12-4. The CDR3 consists of 13 residues. The CDR3 reads CASREDKNTEAFF.